Listed below are T cell receptor beta chains from one sample, sequenced in a study of early T cells in non-severe SARS-CoV-2 infection. From the 5' RACE reads, TCRdb called clonotypes with MiXCR, one entry per CDR3 protein. The sample has about 67,000 distinct CDR3 sequences, over 8% seen once. The specimen comprised whole blood, sampled at baseline. These TCRs come from an adult who was a healthcare worker with PCR-confirmed SARS-CoV-2 infection or an uninfected control (not recorded which). CDR3s include the opening cysteine and the closing phenylalanine or tryptophan. The order of the fields is J gene, clone size, V gene, D gene, CDR3 length, CDR3 protein, CDR3 DNA. A D gene is named only where the DNA matches it firmly. Clone sizes are given selectively: once, few, many, or a class where the clone is expanded.

TRBJ1-1	many	TRBV24-1	TRBD1	16	CATSQTGTGSSTEAFF	TGTGCCACCAGTCAAACCGGGACAGGGTCGAGCACTGAAGCTTTCTTT
TRBJ2-1	many	TRBV7-2	TRBD2	14	CASSLGAGVNEQFF	TGTGCCAGCAGCTTAGGAGCGGGAGTCAATGAGCAGTTCTTC
TRBJ1-1	-	TRBV6-1	-	13	CASSENMNTEAFF	TGTGCCAGCAGTGAAAACATGAACACTGAAGCTTTCTTT
TRBJ2-1	few	TRBV3-1	-	15	CASSQEALASNEQFF	TGTGCCAGCAGCCAAGAGGCCTTAGCGTCCAATGAGCAGTTCTTC
TRBJ2-1	many	TRBV28	-	12	CASSLSVGEQFF	TGTGCCAGCAGTTTATCTGTCGGGGAGCAGTTCTTC
TRBJ2-5	few	TRBV19	TRBD2	16	CASSFRTSGSGKTQYF	TGTGCCAGTAGTTTCCGGACTAGCGGGAGTGGAAAGACCCAGTACTTC
TRBJ2-3	-	TRBV6-2/TRBV6-3	-	14	CASSKQGSTDTQYF	TGTGCCAGCAGTAAGCAGGGGTCGACAGATACGCAGTATTTT
TRBJ2-1	-	TRBV28	-	15	CASRPIAGTYNEQFF	TGTGCCAGCAGACCCATTGCGGGTACCTACAATGAGCAGTTCTTC
TRBJ1-2	many	TRBV30	-	12	CAWSGGRYGYTF	TGTGCCTGGAGTGGAGGGAGATATGGCTACACCTTC
TRBJ2-7	few	TRBV3-1	TRBD1	14	CARSQWSGGYEQYF	TGTGCCAGAAGCCAATGGTCAGGGGGCTACGAGCAGTACTTC
TRBJ2-3	-	TRBV9	TRBD2	17	CASSVGRSGRAGDTQYF	TGTGCCAGCAGCGTAGGGAGAAGCGGGAGGGCCGGAGATACGCAGTATTTT
TRBJ1-6	many	TRBV9	-	15	CASSESTKIRSALHF	TGTGCCAGCAGCGAGTCGACCAAGATCAGATCAGCCCTCCACTTT
TRBJ2-5	few	TRBV7-3	TRBD1	14	CASSTSGTGGTQYF	TGTGCCAGCAGCACGTCCGGGACAGGTGGGACCCAGTACTTC
TRBJ1-2	few	TRBV2	-	15	CASSETLNENYGYTF	TGTGCCAGCAGTGAAACCCTTAACGAGAACTATGGCTACACCTTC
TRBJ1-5	many	TRBV6-2/TRBV6-3	-	15	CASSYPGRVNQPQHF	TGTGCCAGCAGTTACCCTGGACGGGTTAATCAGCCCCAGCATTTT
TRBJ2-3	-	TRBV7-9	TRBD2	16	CASSPLAGRGTDTQYF	TGTGCCAGCAGCCCGCTAGCGGGACGGGGCACAGATACGCAGTATTTT
TRBJ2-2	many	TRBV15	TRBD2	16	CATSKRGPEAPGELFF	TGTGCCACCAGCAAGCGGGGGCCCGAGGCGCCCGGGGAGCTGTTTTTT
TRBJ2-1	many	TRBV20-1	-	12	CSWRGPRDEQFF	TGCAGTTGGAGAGGGCCTAGGGATGAGCAGTTCTTC
TRBJ1-2	few	TRBV27	-	17	CASSWRGSPASGYGYTF	TGTGCCAGCAGTTGGAGGGGGTCCCCCGCTTCGGGCTATGGCTACACCTTC
TRBJ2-3	few	TRBV4-2	TRBD2	18	CASSQEMGAGGVTDTQYF	TGTGCCAGCAGCCAAGAAATGGGAGCGGGAGGGGTCACAGATACGCAGTATTTT
TRBJ2-1	many	TRBV29-1	-	11	CSVALRNEQFF	TGCAGCGTTGCCCTGAGAAATGAGCAGTTCTTC
TRBJ1-4	many	TRBV5-1	-	13	CASSLAEVGKLFF	TGCGCCAGCAGCTTGGCCGAGGTTGGAAAACTGTTTTTT
TRBJ2-1	-	TRBV18	-	11	CASSPMREQFF	TGTGCCAGCTCACCGATGCGGGAGCAGTTCTTC
TRBJ1-2	-	TRBV7-2	-	11	CASSLNRGHTF	TGTGCCAGCAGCTTAAATAGGGGCCACACCTTC